The rows below give T cell receptor beta chains drawn from one sample of a study of cytomegalovirus exposure and HLA in healthy donors. Data came from immunoSEQ multiplex PCR; TCRdb stores just in-frame clones and leaves some out. Of about 200,000 clones detected, around 83% appear once; the ten largest clones hold 1.1% to 1.5%. Sequencing was performed on PBMCs. These receptors were obtained from a girl between 10 and 17 years old in good health and CMV-seronegative. Both conserved end residues are part of each CDR3. The D gene is left open where the match is weak. Clone size is shown for a subset of rows, as once, few, many or a class of expanded clone.

>TRBJ1-1|NA|NA|TRBV28
CASRLLGYEGRAFF
TGTGCCAGCAGGCTCTTAGGCTATGAGGGAAGAGCTTTCTTT
>TRBJ1-1|NA|NA|TRBV28
CASSYRGRNTEAFF
TGTGCCAGCAGTTACCGAGGGAGGAATACTGAAGCTTTCTTT
>TRBJ2-3|NA|NA|TRBV11-2
CASSLVGGTASDTQYF
TGTGCCAGCAGCTTAGTAGGGGGTACGGCTTCAGATACGCAGTATTTT
>TRBJ1-2|TRBD1|NA|TRBV11-2
CASSLDPNRGGGYTF
TGTGCCAGCAGCTTAGACCCGAACAGGGGGGGCGGCTACACCTTC
>TRBJ2-7|TRBD2|NA|TRBV28
CASNWSGGRGYEQYF
TGTGCCAGCAACTGGAGTGGCGGGAGGGGGTACGAGCAGTACTTC
>TRBJ1-6|TRBD1|NA|TRBV7-2
CASSLLIDRGPDSPLHF
TGTGCCAGCAGCCTATTAATCGACAGGGGGCCGGATTCACCTCTCCACTTT
>TRBJ2-1|TRBD1|few|TRBV5-6
CASSSTGTGYNEQFF
TGTGCCAGCAGCTCGACCGGGACAGGATACAATGAGCAGTTCTTC
>TRBJ1-5|TRBD1|NA|TRBV27
CASSPDRGNQPQHF
TGTGCCAGCAGTCCTGACAGGGGCAATCAGCCCCAGCATTTT
>TRBJ1-2|TRBD1|once|TRBV29-1
CSVGGTGGLGYTF
TGCAGCGTTGGGGGAACAGGGGGTTTAGGCTACACCTTC
>TRBJ1-2|NA|NA|TRBV9
CASSVDGYGYTF
TGTGCCAGCAGCGTAGACGGCTATGGCTACACCTTC
>TRBJ1-2|NA|NA|TRBV7-9
CASSLGLGTTYTF
TGTGCCAGCAGCTTAGGTTTGGGGACAACCTACACCTTC
>TRBJ2-5|TRBD2|NA|TRBV2
CARGVPGGETQYF
TGTGCCAGGGGAGTCCCGGGGGGAGAGACCCAGTACTTC
>TRBJ2-6|NA|NA|TRBV15
CATSSAASGANVLTF
TGTGCCACCAGCAGTGCGGCCTCTGGGGCCAACGTCCTGACTTTC
>TRBJ2-7|TRBD1|NA|TRBV7-2
CASAPTGGSYEQYF
TGTGCCAGTGCCCCGACAGGGGGGTCCTACGAGCAGTACTTC
>TRBJ1-4|TRBD1|NA|TRBV7-6
CASSLSQGANEKLFF
TGTGCCAGCAGCTTATCTCAGGGGGCTAATGAAAAACTGTTTTTT
>TRBJ1-1|NA|NA|TRBV7-3
CASSLQKNTEAFF
TGTGCCAGCAGTCTCCAGAAGAACACTGAAGCTTTCTTT
>TRBJ2-3|TRBD2|NA|TRBV27
CASRLANTDTQYF
TGTGCCAGCAGACTAGCGAACACAGATACGCAGTATTTT
>TRBJ2-7|NA|NA|TRBV27
CASSSFRDYEQYF
TGTGCCAGCAGTTCTTTCAGGGACTACGAGCAGTACTTC
>TRBJ1-1|TRBD1|NA|TRBV25-1
CASSGQGEVNTEAFF
TGTGCCAGCAGTGGACAGGGTGAAGTGAACACTGAAGCTTTCTTT
>TRBJ1-1|TRBD1|once|TRBV28
CASSPGQGGEAFF
TGTGCCAGCAGCCCCGGACAGGGGGGTGAAGCTTTCTTT
>TRBJ2-5|TRBD2|few|TRBV29-1
CSVEGLAGVETQYF
TGCAGCGTTGAGGGACTAGCGGGGGTTGAGACCCAGTACTTC
>TRBJ2-3|NA|few|TRBV4-2
CASSQVEQGPYYF
TGTGCCAGCAGCCAAGTTGAACAGGGCCCTTACTATTTT
>TRBJ2-3|TRBD2|once|TRBV9
CASSVATRGGTDTQYF
TGTGCCAGCAGCGTAGCCACCCGGGGGGGCACAGATACGCAGTATTTT
>TRBJ1-2|TRBD1|NA|TRBV15
CATSLTPGGVDGYTF
TGTGCCACCAGCCTGACCCCAGGGGGCGTTGATGGCTACACCTTC
>TRBJ2-7|TRBD2|NA|TRBV11-2
CASSRDPGGRYEQYF
TGTGCCAGCAGCCGTGATCCGGGGGGGCGGTACGAGCAGTACTTC
>TRBJ1-5|TRBD1|few|TRBV27
CASSLLQGNEPQHF
TGTGCCAGCAGTCTACTACAGGGGAATGAGCCCCAGCATTTT
>TRBJ1-5|TRBD1|NA|TRBV27
CASSVQGGNQPQHF
TGTGCCAGCAGTGTCCAGGGGGGCAATCAGCCCCAGCATTTT
>TRBJ1-1|TRBD1|NA|TRBV19
CASMGQGGTEAFF
TGTGCCAGCATGGGACAGGGGGGCACTGAAGCTTTCTTT
>TRBJ1-4|NA|few|TRBV4-2
CASSQGDSNNEKLFF
TGTGCCAGCAGCCAAGGTGACAGCAATAATGAAAAACTGTTTTTT
>TRBJ1-1|NA|NA|TRBV28
CASTPTDSEAFF
TGTGCCAGCACCCCCACGGACAGTGAAGCTTTCTTT
>TRBJ1-2|NA|NA|TRBV7-2
CASSPSYGYTF
TGTGCCAGCAGCCCATCCTATGGCTACACCTTC
>TRBJ2-5|TRBD2|once|TRBV28
CASSSALPSGRAVEETQYF
TGTGCCAGCAGTTCAGCCCTGCCTAGCGGGAGGGCCGTAGAGGAGACCCAGTACTTC
>TRBJ1-2|TRBD1|NA|TRBV28
CASAIFTGGYYGYTF
TGTGCCAGCGCCATCTTCACAGGGGGCTACTATGGCTACACCTTC
>TRBJ2-3|NA|once|TRBV19
CASSIGTVTDTQYF
TGTGCCAGTAGTATTGGGACTGTCACAGATACGCAGTATTTT
>TRBJ2-1|TRBD1|NA|TRBV6-5
CASSWDRGHNEQFF
TGTGCCAGCAGTTGGGACAGAGGTCACAATGAGCAGTTCTTC
>TRBJ2-7|TRBD2|NA|TRBV14
CASSPAGTTIYEQYF
TGTGCCAGCAGCCCAGCCGGGACTACCATCTACGAGCAGTACTTC
>TRBJ1-4|NA|once|TRBV28
CASSPRAAPNEKLFF
TGTGCCAGCAGCCCCAGGGCAGCGCCGAATGAAAAACTGTTTTTT
>TRBJ2-1|NA|NA|TRBV21-1
CAIYTGGGHSEQFF
TGTGCCATCTATACGGGGGGAGGGCACAGTGAGCAGTTCTTC
>TRBJ1-2|NA|NA|TRBV5-4
CASSPQYQGRGGYGYTF
TGTGCCAGCAGCCCCCAATATCAGGGCAGGGGCGGCTATGGCTACACCTTC
>TRBJ2-5|TRBD1|NA|TRBV7-2
CASSPDRGRGETQYF
TGTGCCAGCAGCCCCGACAGGGGGCGTGGGGAGACCCAGTACTTC
>TRBJ1-5|TRBD1|NA|TRBV6-6
CASRSRDRANQPQHF
TGTGCCAGCAGGAGCCGGGACAGGGCTAATCAGCCCCAGCATTTT
>TRBJ2-7|TRBD2|NA|TRBV27
CASSQGLAGVKDEQYF
TGTGCCAGCAGTCAGGGACTAGCGGGAGTAAAAGACGAGCAGTACTTC
>TRBJ1-5|NA|few|TRBV13
CASSLAGQPQHF
TGTGCCAGCAGTCTAGCGGGTCAGCCCCAGCATTTT
>TRBJ2-7|NA|once|TRBV7-9
CASSFSPGETTGYEQYF
TGTGCCAGCAGCTTTTCCCCCGGGGAAACCACCGGGTACGAGCAGTACTTC
>TRBJ1-1|NA|NA|TRBV9
CASSVGESGGEAFF
TGTGCCAGCAGCGTAGGGGAGAGTGGTGGTGAAGCTTTCTTT
>TRBJ1-1|TRBD1|NA|TRBV4-1
CASSQQQGAEAFF
TGCGCCAGCAGCCAACAACAGGGGGCTGAAGCTTTCTTT
>TRBJ1-2|TRBD1|NA|TRBV5-1
CASSMTGRYGYTF
TGCGCCAGCAGCATGACAGGGAGGTATGGCTACACCTTC
>TRBJ2-6|TRBD1|NA|TRBV29-1
CSVGGQGSGANVLTF
TGCAGCGTTGGGGGACAGGGCTCTGGGGCCAACGTCCTGACTTTC
>TRBJ2-1|TRBD2|NA|TRBV30
CAWTGASGSLNEQFF
TGTGCCTGGACAGGGGCTAGCGGGAGTTTAAATGAGCAGTTCTTC
>TRBJ2-7|NA|few|TRBV19
CASSIDQRYEQYF
TGTGCCAGTAGTATTGATCAGCGGTACGAGCAGTACTTC
>TRBJ2-7|NA|NA|TRBV19
CASSNTGPGFYEQYF
TGTGCCAGTAGTAATACAGGGCCAGGATTCTACGAGCAGTACTTC
>TRBJ2-3|NA|NA|TRBV6-5
CASSYSPGDTQYF
TGTGCCAGCAGTTACTCTCCGGGGGATACGCAGTATTTT
>TRBJ1-5|TRBD1|NA|TRBV18
CASSRTGGEVQPQHF
TGTGCCAGCTCAAGGACAGGGGGCGAGGTTCAGCCCCAGCATTTT